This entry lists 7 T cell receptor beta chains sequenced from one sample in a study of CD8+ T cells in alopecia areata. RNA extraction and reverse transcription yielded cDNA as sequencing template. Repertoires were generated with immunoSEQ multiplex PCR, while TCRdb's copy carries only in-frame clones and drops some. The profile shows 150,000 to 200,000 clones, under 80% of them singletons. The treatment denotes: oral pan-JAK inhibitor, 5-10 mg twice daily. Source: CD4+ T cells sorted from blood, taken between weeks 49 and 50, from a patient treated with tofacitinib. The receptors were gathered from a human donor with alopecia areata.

The CDR3 nucleotides are TGCAGTGCTACTCTACGGGGGCACCTCCACTTT. It codes for CSATLRGHLHF. This sequence joins TRBV20-1 and TRBJ1-6; TRBD1 is a possible D gene (6 bases). CDR1 DFQATT and CDR2 SNEGSKA come from the germline V gene (reference sequence). The V end was cut by 4 bases, the J end by 15 bases, with 13 bases between. This CDR3 comprises 11 residues.

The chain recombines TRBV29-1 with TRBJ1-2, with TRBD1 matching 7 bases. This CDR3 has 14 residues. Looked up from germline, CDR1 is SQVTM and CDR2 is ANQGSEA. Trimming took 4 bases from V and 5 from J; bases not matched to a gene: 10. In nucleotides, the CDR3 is TGCAGCGTTGGACCTGGGACAGAGTTTTATGGCTACACCTTC. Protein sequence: CSVGPGTEFYGYTF.

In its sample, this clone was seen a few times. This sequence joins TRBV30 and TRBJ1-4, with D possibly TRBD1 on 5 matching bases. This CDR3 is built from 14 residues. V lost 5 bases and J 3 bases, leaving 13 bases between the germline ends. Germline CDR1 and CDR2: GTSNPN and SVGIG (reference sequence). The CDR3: CAWQPGTANEKLFF. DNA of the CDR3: TGTGCCTGGCAGCCCGGGACGGCTAATGAAAAACTGTTTTTT.

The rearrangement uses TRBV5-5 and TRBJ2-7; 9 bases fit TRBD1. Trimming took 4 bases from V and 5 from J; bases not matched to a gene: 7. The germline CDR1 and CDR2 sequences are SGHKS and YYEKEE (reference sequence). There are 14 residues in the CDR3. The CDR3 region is CASSHGQGFDEQYF. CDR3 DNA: TGTGCCAGCAGCCATGGACAGGGGTTCGACGAGCAGTACTTC.

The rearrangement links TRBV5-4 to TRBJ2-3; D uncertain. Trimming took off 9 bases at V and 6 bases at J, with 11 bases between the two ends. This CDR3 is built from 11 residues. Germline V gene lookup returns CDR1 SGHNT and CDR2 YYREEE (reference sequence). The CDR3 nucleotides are TGTGCCACTTCGTCCTTCGATACGCAGTATTTT. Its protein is CATSSFDTQYF.

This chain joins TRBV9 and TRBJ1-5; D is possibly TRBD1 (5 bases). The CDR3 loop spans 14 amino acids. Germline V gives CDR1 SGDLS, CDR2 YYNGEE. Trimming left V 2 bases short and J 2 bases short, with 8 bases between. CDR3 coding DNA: TGTGCCAGCAGCGTTGCGGGGGGCAATCAGCCCCAGCATTTT. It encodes CASSVAGGNQPQHF.

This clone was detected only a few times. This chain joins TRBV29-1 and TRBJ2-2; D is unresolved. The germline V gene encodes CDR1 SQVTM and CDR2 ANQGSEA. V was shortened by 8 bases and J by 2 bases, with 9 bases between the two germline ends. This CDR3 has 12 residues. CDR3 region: CSCRPNTGELFF. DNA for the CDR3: TGCAGCTGCAGGCCTAACACCGGGGAGCTGTTTTTT.